The rows below give T cell receptor beta chains drawn from one sample of a study of blood T cell repertoires in COVID-19. The data were produced by immunoSEQ multiplex PCR, yet TCRdb's version contains in-frame clones alone and is incomplete. The sample lists about 84,000 clones; around four fifths were seen once. The specimen was peripheral blood. These receptors all come from a man older than 75 with active or convalescent COVID-19. Both conserved end residues are part of each CDR3. D genes are given only for firm matches. For some rows the clone size is stated as once, few or many, or as a class when expanded; others skip it.

j_call d_call v_call clone_size cdr3_aa cdr3_nt
TRBJ1-1 . TRBV29-1 . CSAVEARGNKEAFF TGCAGTGCTGTGGAGGCGCGGGGGAACAAAGAAGCTTTCTTT
TRBJ2-1 TRBD2 TRBV30 . CAWSVPSGGGNEQFF TGTGCCTGGAGTGTACCTAGCGGGGGTGGGAATGAGCAGTTCTTC
TRBJ1-2 . TRBV28 . CASSSPGNYGYTF TGTGCCAGCAGTTCCCCGGGGAACTATGGCTACACCTTC
TRBJ1-5 TRBD1 TRBV6-5 few CASSRTGFSQPQHF TGTGCCAGCAGTAGGACAGGGTTCAGTCAGCCCCAGCATTTT
TRBJ1-4 . TRBV15 . CATSRPRLNEKLFF TGTGCCACCAGCAGACCGAGGCTTAATGAAAAACTGTTTTTT
TRBJ2-5 TRBD1 TRBV27 . CASSKKTGWGETQYF TGTGCCAGCAGTAAAAAGACAGGGTGGGGAGAGACCCAGTACTTC
TRBJ1-1 . TRBV5-1 once CASMEGTEAFF TGCGCCAGCATGGAGGGGACTGAAGCTTTCTTT
TRBJ1-5 . TRBV3-1/TRBV3-2 . CASSQDTGKGQPQHF TGTGCCAGCAGCCAAGACACAGGGAAGGGCCAGCCCCAGCATTTT
TRBJ2-3 TRBD1 TRBV19 . CASQDRVTDTQYF TGTGCCAGTCAGGACAGGGTCACAGATACGCAGTATTTT
TRBJ2-7 TRBD1 TRBV15 . CATSRDPGGPYEQYF TGTGCCACCAGCAGAGACCCAGGGGGACCCTACGAGCAGTACTTC
TRBJ2-3 TRBD1 TRBV19 . CASSIGQGREDTQYF TGTGCCAGTAGTATAGGACAGGGAAGGGAAGATACGCAGTATTTT
TRBJ2-2 . TRBV10-2 once CASEASSTGELFF TGCGCCAGCGAGGCTAGCAGCACCGGGGAGCTGTTTTTT
TRBJ1-2 . TRBV5-8 few CASSLTRGSNYGYTF TGTGCCAGCAGCTTGACCCGGGGTTCTAACTATGGCTACACCTTC
TRBJ1-4 . TRBV2 . CASSEERIREKLFF TGTGCCAGCAGTGAAGAGAGGATTAGGGAAAAACTGTTTTTT